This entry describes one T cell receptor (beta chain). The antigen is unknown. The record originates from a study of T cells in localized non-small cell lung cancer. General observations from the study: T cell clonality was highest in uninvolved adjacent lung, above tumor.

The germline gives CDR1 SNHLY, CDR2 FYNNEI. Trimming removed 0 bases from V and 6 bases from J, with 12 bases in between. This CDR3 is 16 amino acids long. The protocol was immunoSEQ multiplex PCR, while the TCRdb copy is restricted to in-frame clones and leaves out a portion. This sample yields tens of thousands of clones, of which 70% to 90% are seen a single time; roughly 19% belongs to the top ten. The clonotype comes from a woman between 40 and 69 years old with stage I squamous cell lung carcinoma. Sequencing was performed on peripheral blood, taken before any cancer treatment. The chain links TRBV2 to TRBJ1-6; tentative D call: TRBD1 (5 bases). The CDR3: CASSEAGGILNSPLHF. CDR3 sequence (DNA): TGTGCCAGCAGTGAAGCCGGGGGGATTCTTAATTCACCCCTCCACTTT.